This TCR beta chain was documented in a study of blood T cell repertoires in COVID-19. For the study at large: Samples came from the United States, Italy and Spain, spanning acute and convalescent COVID-19. PBMCs, B-cell-depleted T cells, or T cells were the source of the cDNA or gDNA that made up the material.

V was shortened by 1 base and J by 6 bases, with 7 bases between the two germline ends. Germline V gives CDR1 SQVTM, CDR2 ANQGSEA. The CDR3 has 13 amino acids. Original methodology: Reference gene primers were amplified, and this amplification served to estimate nucleated cell counts. Profiling relied on immunoSEQ multiplex PCR, and the TCRdb table lists in-frame clones only, not all of them. That table gives V, J and clone size, and the DNA gave D and trimming. The top ten clones hold 3.6% of a sample with approximately 250,000 clones, 70% to 90% of them seen once. V usage is TRBV29-1 and J usage is TRBJ1-6; D not resolved. Specimen: peripheral blood. This TCR derives from a man between 18 and 29 years old with active or convalescent COVID-19. The CDR3: CSVEAAANSPLHF. CDR3 sequence (DNA): TGCAGCGTTGAAGCGGCGGCTAATTCACCCCTCCACTTT.